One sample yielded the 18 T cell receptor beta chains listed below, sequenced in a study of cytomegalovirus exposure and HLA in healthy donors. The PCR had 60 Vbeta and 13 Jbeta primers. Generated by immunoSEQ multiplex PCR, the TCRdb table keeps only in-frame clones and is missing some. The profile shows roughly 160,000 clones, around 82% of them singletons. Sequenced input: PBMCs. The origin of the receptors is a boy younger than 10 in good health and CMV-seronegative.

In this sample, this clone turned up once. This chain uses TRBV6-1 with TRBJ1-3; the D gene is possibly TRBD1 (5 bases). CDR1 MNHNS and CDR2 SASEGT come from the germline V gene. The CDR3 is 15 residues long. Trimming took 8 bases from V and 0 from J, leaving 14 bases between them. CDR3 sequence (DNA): TGTGCCAGCTCTTTGGGGGGACTCTCTGGAAACACCATATATTTT. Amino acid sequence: CASSLGGLSGNTIYF.

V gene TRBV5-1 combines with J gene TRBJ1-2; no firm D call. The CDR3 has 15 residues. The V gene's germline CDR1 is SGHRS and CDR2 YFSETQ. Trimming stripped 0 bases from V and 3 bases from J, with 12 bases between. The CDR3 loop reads CASSLEAGWDYGYTF. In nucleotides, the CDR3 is TGCGCCAGCAGCTTGGAAGCGGGTTGGGACTATGGCTACACCTTC.

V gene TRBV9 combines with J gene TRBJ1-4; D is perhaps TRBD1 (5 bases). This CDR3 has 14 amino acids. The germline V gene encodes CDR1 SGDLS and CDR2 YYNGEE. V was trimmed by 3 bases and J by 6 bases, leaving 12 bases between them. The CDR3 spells CASSGEGEDEKLFF. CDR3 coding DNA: TGTGCCAGCAGCGGGGAAGGGGAAGATGAAAAACTGTTTTTT. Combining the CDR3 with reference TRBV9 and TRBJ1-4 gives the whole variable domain DSGVTQTPKHLITATGQRVTLRCSPRSGDLSVYWYQQSLDQGLQFLIQYYNGEERAKGNILERFSAQQFPDLHSELNLSSLELGDSALYFCASSGEGEDEKLFFGSGTQLSVL.

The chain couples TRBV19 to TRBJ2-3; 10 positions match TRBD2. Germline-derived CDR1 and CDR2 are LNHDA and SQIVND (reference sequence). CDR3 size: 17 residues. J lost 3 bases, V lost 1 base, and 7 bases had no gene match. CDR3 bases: TGTGCCAGTAGTATAGTCGGTAGCGGGAGGAGAACAGATACGCAGTATTTT. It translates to CASSIVGSGRRTDTQYF.

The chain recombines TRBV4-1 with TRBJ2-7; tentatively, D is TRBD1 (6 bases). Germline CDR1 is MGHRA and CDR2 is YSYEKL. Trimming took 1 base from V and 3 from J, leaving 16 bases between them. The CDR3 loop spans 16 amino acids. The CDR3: CASSQVRMAGDYEQYF. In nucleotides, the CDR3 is TGCGCCAGCAGCCAAGTTAGGATGGCAGGGGACTACGAGCAGTACTTC.

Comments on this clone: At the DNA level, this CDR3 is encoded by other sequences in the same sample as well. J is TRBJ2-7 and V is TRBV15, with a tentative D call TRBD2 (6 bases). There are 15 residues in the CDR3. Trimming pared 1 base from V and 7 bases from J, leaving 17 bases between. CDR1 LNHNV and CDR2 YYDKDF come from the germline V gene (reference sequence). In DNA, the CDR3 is TGTGCCACCAGCAGAGTGAGTGGGGGGTTGTATGAGCAGTACTTC. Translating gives CATSRVSGGLYEQYF.

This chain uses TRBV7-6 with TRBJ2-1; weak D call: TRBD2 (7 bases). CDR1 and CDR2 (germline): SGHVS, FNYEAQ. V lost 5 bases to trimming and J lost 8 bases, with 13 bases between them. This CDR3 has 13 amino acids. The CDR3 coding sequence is TGTGCCAGCAGCCGAGGGGGGGGTGATGAGCAGTTCTTC. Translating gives CASSRGGGDEQFF.

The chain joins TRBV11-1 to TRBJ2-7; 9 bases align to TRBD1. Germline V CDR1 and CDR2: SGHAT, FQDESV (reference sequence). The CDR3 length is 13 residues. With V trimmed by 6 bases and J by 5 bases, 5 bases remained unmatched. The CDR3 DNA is TGTGCCAGCAGGGCGACAGGGGGAAACGAGCAGTACTTC. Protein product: CASRATGGNEQYF.

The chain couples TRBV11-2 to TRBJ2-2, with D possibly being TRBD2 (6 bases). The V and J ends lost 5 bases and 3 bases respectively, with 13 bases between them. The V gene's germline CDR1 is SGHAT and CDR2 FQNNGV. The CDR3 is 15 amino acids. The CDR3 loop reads CASSALGGDTGELFF. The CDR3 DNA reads TGTGCCAGCAGCGCCCTTGGCGGGGACACCGGGGAGCTGTTTTTT.

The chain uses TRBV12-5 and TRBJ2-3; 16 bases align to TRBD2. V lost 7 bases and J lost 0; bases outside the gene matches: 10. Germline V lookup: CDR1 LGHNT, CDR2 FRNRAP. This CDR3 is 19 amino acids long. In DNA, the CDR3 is TGTGCTAGTGTTAAGCCGGGACTAGCGGGAGGGGGCAGCACAGATACGCAGTATTTT. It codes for CASVKPGLAGGGSTDTQYF.

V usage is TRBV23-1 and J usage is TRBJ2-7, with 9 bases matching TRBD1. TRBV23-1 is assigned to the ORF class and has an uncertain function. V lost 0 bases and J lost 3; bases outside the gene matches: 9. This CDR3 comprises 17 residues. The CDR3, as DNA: TGCGCCAGCAGTCAATCAGCTGTAGGGACAGGGATCTACGAGCAGTACTTC. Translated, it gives CASSQSAVGTGIYEQYF.

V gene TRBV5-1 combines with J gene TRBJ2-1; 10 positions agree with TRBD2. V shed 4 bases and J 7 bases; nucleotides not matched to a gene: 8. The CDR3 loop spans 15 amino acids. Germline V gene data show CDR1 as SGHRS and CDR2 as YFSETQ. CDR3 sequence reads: CASSLLAGELNEQFF. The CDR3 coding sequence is TGCGCCAGCAGCCTTCTAGCGGGAGAGTTAAATGAGCAGTTCTTC.

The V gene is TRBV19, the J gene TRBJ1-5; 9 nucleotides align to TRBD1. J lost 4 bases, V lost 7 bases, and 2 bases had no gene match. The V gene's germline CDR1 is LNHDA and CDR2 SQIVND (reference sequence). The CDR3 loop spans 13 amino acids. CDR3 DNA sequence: TGTGCCAGTATCGGGACAGGGAATCAGCCCCAGCATTTT. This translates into CASIGTGNQPQHF.

The chain's CDR3 is CAWSVRYLTGQYF. CDR3 bases: TGTGCCTGGAGTGTAAGGTATCTTACGGGGCAGTACTTC. V gene TRBV30 combines with J gene TRBJ2-7; D call uncertain. Germline CDR1 GTSNPN, CDR2 SVGIG (reference sequence). Trimming stripped 0 bases from V and 9 bases from J, with 15 bases between. This CDR3 comprises 13 residues.

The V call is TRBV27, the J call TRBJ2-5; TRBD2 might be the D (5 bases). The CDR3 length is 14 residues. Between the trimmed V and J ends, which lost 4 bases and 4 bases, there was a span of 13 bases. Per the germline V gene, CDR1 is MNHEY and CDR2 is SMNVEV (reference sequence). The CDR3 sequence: CASSSRTSGETQYF. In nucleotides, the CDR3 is TGTGCCAGCAGTTCTAGGACTTCAGGAGAGACCCAGTACTTC.

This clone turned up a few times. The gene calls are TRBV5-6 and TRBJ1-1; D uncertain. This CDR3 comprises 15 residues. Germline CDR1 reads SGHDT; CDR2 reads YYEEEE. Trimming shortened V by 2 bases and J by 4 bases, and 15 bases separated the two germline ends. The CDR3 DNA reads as TGTGCCAGCAGCTTATTACGTAAAGTGGCCACTGAAGCTTTCTTT. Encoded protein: CASSLLRKVATEAFF. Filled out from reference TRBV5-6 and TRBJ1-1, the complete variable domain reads DAGVTQSPTHLIKTRGQQVTLRCSPKSGHDTVSWYQQALGQGPQFIFQYYEEEERQRGNFPDRFSGHQFPNYSSELNVNALLLGDSALYLCASSLLRKVATEAFFGQGTRLTVV.

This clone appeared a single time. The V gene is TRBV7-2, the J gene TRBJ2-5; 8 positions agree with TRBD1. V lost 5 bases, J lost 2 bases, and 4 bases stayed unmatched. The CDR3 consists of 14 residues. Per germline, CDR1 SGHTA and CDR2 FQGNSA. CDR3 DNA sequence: TGTGCCAGCAGCCACAACAGGGGGCAAGAGACCCAGTACTTC. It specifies CASSHNRGQETQYF.

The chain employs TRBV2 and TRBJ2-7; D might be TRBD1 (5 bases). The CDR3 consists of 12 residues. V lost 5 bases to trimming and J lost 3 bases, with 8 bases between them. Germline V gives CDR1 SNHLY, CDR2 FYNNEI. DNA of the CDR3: TGTGCCAGCAGTCCCCAGGGCTACGAGCAGTACTTC. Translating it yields CASSPQGYEQYF.